The 3 T cell receptor beta chains given below trace back to one sample, sequenced in a study of liver allograft versus peripheral blood T cells. In the study overall: Hepatic allograft T cell receptor repertoires were evaluated relative to those present in recipients' peripheral blood.

TCRdb fed the reads into MiXCR, producing one record per CDR3 protein. Of about 14,000 distinct CDR3 sequences listed, about 18% are singletons. The receptor source for this set is a human patient who had a liver transplant. The T cells may come from the graft donor.

V is TRBV6-1 and J is TRBJ2-3, with 9 bases identical to TRBD2. Germline-derived CDR1 and CDR2 are MNHNS and SASEGT. There are 16 residues in the CDR3. Trimming cost V 1 base and J 2 bases; bases outside gene matches: 4. In DNA form, the CDR3 reads TGTGCCAGCAGTGAAGGGCCTAGCGGGAACACAGATACGCAGTATTTT. Amino acid sequence: CASSEGPSGNTDTQYF.

This clonotype was seen ten or more times. The V call is TRBV20-1, the J call TRBJ1-5, with 8 bases identical to TRBD1. Unmatched junction bases numbered 4, after V lost 5 bases and J lost 4 bases. This CDR3 comprises 13 residues. Germline lookup yields CDR1 DFQATT and CDR2 SNEGSKA (reference sequence). The CDR3 coding sequence is TGCAGTGCTGGGACAGGCTTAAATCAGCCCCAGCATTTT. Its protein product is CSAGTGLNQPQHF.

The chain combines TRBV20-1 with TRBJ1-2; D possibly corresponds to TRBD1 (6 bases). Germline assignment: CDR1 DFQATT and CDR2 SNEGSKA (reference sequence). V was trimmed by 3 bases and J by 1 base, leaving 9 bases between them. CDR3 length equals 13 residues. The chain's CDR3 is CSARMDSNYGYTF. DNA for the CDR3: TGCAGTGCTAGGATGGACAGTAACTATGGCTACACCTTC.